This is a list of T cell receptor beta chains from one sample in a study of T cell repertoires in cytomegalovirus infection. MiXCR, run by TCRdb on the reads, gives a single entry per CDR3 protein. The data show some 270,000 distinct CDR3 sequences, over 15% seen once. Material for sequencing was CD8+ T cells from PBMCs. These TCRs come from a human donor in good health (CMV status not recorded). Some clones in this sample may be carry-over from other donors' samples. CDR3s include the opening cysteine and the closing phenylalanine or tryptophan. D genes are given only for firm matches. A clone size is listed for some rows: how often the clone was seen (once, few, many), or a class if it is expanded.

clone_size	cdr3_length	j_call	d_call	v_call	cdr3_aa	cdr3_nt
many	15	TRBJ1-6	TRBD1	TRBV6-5	CASSYSLTGTSPLHF	TGTGCCAGCAGTTACTCCCTGACAGGGACATCACCCCTCCACTTT
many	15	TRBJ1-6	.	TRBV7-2	CASSPRGRADSPLHF	TGTGCCAGCAGTCCTAGAGGCAGGGCCGATTCACCCCTCCACTTT
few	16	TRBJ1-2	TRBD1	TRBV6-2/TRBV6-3	CASSLTGAKPIYGYTF	TGTGCCAGCAGTTTGACAGGGGCGAAACCAATCTATGGCTACACCTTC
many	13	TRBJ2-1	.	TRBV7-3	CASSSEGLASQFF	TGTGCCAGCAGCTCCGAGGGGCTAGCTTCGCAGTTCTTC
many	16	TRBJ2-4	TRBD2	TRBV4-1	CASSQEVASGGNIQYF	TGCGCCAGCAGCCAAGAGGTTGCTAGCGGGGGCAACATTCAGTACTTC
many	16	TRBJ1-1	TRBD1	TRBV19	CASSLGQGVLYTEAFF	TGTGCCAGTAGTCTTGGACAGGGGGTCCTCTACACTGAAGCTTTCTTT
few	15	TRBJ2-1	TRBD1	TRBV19	CASSITGVAYNEQFF	TGTGCCAGTAGTATAACAGGGGTTGCCTACAATGAGCAGTTCTTC
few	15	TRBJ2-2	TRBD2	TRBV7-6	CASSPPPGGTGELFF	TGTGCCAGCAGCCCGCCCCCGGGGGGCACCGGGGAGCTGTTTTTT
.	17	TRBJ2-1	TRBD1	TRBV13	CASSQGLGTGAYNEQFF	TGTGCCAGCAGCCAGGGTTTAGGGACAGGGGCGTACAATGAGCAGTTCTTC
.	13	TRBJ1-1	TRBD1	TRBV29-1	CSVYQGGYTEAFF	TGCAGCGTGTACCAGGGGGGATACACTGAAGCTTTCTTT
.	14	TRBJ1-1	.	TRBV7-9	CASTFPGPSTEAFF	TGTGCCAGCACCTTCCCTGGCCCGAGCACTGAAGCTTTCTTT
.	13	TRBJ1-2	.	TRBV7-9	CAHGGAADYGYTF	TGTGCCCATGGCGGGGCAGCCGACTATGGCTACACCTTC
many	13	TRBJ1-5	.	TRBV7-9	CASSFGLREPQHF	TGTGCCAGCAGCTTCGGTTTGAGGGAGCCCCAGCATTTT
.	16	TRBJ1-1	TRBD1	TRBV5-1	CASSLKFDQGDPEAFF	TGCGCCAGCAGCTTGAAGTTCGACCAGGGGGATCCTGAAGCTTTCTTT
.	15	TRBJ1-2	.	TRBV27	CASSLSEGTMEGYTF	TGTGCCAGCAGTTTGTCCGAGGGGACTATGGAAGGCTACACCTTC
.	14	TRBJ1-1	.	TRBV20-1	CSARSSRDNTEAFF	TGCAGTGCCCGATCTTCCAGGGATAACACTGAAGCTTTCTTT
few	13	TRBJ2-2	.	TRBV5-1	CASSPGYTGELFF	TGCGCCAGCAGCCCTGGATACACCGGGGAGCTGTTTTTT
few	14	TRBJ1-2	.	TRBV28	CASSFGRANYGYTF	TGTGCCAGCAGTTTTGGCAGGGCTAACTATGGCTACACCTTC
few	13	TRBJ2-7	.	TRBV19	CASSTPLGYEQYF	TGTGCCAGTAGTACGCCCCTGGGGTACGAGCAGTACTTC
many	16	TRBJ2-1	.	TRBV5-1	CASSLEGGATYNEQFF	TGCGCCAGCAGCTTGGAAGGCGGGGCCACCTACAATGAGCAGTTCTTC
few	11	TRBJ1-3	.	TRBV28	CASTTSGTIYF	TGTGCCAGCACCACTTCGGGCACCATATATTTT
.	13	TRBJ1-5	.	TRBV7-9	CASRSGNDQPQHF	TGTGCCAGCAGATCGGGTAATGATCAGCCCCAGCATTTT
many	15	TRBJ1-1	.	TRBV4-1	CASSQAAGGNTEAFF	TGCGCCAGCAGCCAAGCTGCCGGGGGCAACACTGAAGCTTTCTTT
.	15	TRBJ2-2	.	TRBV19	CASTPWEQLTGELFF	TGTGCCAGTACCCCCTGGGAACAGCTCACCGGGGAGCTGTTTTTT
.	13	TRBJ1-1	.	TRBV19	CASRDVGHTEAFF	TGTGCCAGTAGGGACGTCGGGCACACTGAAGCTTTCTTT
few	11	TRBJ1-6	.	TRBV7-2	CASSYGMPLHF	TGTGCCAGCAGCTACGGGATGCCCCTCCACTTT
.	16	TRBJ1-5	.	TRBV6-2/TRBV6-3	CASSYPGRILNQPQHF	TGTGCCAGCAGTTACCCCGGACGGATTTTGAATCAGCCCCAGCATTTT
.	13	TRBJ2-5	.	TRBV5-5	CASTGTALETQYF	TGTGCCAGCACCGGGACTGCATTAGAGACCCAGTACTTC
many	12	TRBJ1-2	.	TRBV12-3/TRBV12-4	CASSFGPEGYTF	TGTGCCAGCAGTTTCGGACCCGAGGGCTACACCTTC
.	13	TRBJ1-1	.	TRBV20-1	CSARAGLNTEAIF	TGCAGTGCTAGAGCGGGACTGAACACTGAAGCTATCTTT
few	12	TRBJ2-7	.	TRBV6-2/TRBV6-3	CASSMTVYEQYF	TGTGCCAGCAGCATGACAGTTTACGAGCAGTACTTC
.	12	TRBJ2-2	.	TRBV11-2	CASSLEGRELFF	TGTGCCAGCAGCTTAGAGGGTCGGGAGCTGTTTTTT
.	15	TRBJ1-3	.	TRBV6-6	CASSYERSSGNTIYF	TGTGCCAGCAGTTACGAAAGGAGCTCTGGAAACACCATATATTTT
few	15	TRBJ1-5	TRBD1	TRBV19	CASADLQGTDQPQHF	TGTGCCAGTGCCGACCTACAGGGGACGGATCAGCCCCAGCATTTT
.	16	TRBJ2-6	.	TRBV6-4	CASSDSQATGANVLTF	TGTGCCAGCAGTGACTCCCAGGCCACTGGGGCCAACGTCCTGACTTTC
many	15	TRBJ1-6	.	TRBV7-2	CASSIPGTGGSPLHF	TGTGCCAGCAGCATTCCCGGGACGGGGGGCTCACCCCTCCACTTT
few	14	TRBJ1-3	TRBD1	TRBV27	CASGLQGTGNTIYF	TGTGCCAGCGGCTTACAGGGGACTGGAAACACCATATATTTT
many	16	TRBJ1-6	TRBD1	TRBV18	CASSPTDRETNSPLHF	TGTGCCAGCTCACCAACGGACAGGGAGACCAATTCACCCCTCCACTTT
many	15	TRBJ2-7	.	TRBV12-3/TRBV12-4	CASSSDGTLAYEQYF	TGTGCCAGCAGTTCAGACGGGACTTTGGCCTACGAGCAGTACTTC
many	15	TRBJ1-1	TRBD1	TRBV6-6	CASTAGGEGNTEAFF	TGTGCCAGCACCGCAGGGGGGGAAGGGAACACTGAAGCTTTCTTT
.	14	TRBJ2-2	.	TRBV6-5	CASSYYVDTGELFF	TGTGCCAGCAGTTACTACGTCGACACCGGGGAGCTGTTTTTT
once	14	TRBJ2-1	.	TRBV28	CASGWTVAYNEQFF	TGTGCCAGCGGGTGGACGGTTGCCTACAATGAGCAGTTCTTC
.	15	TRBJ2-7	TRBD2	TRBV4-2	CASRTTSGGAGEQYF	TGTGCCAGCCGGACGACTAGCGGGGGGGCAGGCGAGCAGTACTTC
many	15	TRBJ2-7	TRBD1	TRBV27	CASSSISASGGEQYF	TGTGCCAGCAGTTCGATCTCCGCATCAGGGGGCGAGCAGTACTTC
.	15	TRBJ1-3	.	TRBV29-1	CSVDQDGASGNTIYF	TGCAGCGTTGACCAGGACGGGGCTTCTGGAAACACCATATATTTT
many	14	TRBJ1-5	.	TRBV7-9	CASSPPGADQPQHF	TGTGCCAGCAGCCCCCCCGGGGCGGATCAGCCCCAGCATTTT
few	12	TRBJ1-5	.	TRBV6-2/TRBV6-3	CASSYGGPAQHF	TGTGCCAGCAGTTACGGGGGTCCGGCCCAGCATTTT
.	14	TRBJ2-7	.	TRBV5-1	CASSPGQGLSEQYF	TGCGCCAGCAGCCCCGGCCAGGGTCTTTCCGAGCAGTACTTC
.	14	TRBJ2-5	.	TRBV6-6	CASGYLGEQETQYF	TGTGCCAGCGGTTACCTCGGCGAGCAAGAGACCCAGTACTTC
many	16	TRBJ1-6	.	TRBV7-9	CASSLSESSYNSPLHF	TGTGCCAGCAGCTTATCTGAGAGCTCCTATAATTCACCCCTCCACTTT
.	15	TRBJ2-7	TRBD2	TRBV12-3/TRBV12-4	CASSPTSGAPYEQYF	TGTGCCAGCAGTCCCACTAGCGGGGCCCCCTACGAGCAGTACTTC
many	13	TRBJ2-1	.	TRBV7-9	CASTEDPFNEQFF	TGTGCCAGCACCGAGGACCCTTTTAATGAGCAGTTCTTC
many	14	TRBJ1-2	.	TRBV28	CASSFSIGGGGYTF	TGTGCCAGCAGTTTCTCGATTGGGGGAGGTGGCTACACCTTC
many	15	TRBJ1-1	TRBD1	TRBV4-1	CASSQVYDRATEAFF	TGCGCCAGCAGCCAAGTTTACGACAGGGCGACTGAAGCTTTCTTT
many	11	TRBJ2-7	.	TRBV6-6	CASSYDYEQYF	TGTGCCAGCAGTTACGACTACGAGCAGTACTTC
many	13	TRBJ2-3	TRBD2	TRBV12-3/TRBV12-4	CASSPGLGDTQYF	TGTGCCAGCAGCCCCGGACTAGGAGATACGCAGTATTTT
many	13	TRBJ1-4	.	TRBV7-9	CASSLLPNEKLFF	TGTGCCAGCAGCTTACTCCCTAATGAAAAACTGTTTTTT
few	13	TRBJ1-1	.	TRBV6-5	CASSYYSNTEAFF	TGTGCCAGCAGTTACTATTCGAACACTGAAGCTTTCTTT
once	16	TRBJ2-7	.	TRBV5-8	CASSAPPGQWRGEQYF	TGTGCCAGCAGCGCACCCCCGGGACAGTGGAGGGGCGAGCAGTACTTC
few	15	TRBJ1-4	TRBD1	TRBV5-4	CASSVTGTGDEKLFF	TGTGCCAGCAGCGTCACCGGGACAGGGGATGAAAAACTGTTTTTT